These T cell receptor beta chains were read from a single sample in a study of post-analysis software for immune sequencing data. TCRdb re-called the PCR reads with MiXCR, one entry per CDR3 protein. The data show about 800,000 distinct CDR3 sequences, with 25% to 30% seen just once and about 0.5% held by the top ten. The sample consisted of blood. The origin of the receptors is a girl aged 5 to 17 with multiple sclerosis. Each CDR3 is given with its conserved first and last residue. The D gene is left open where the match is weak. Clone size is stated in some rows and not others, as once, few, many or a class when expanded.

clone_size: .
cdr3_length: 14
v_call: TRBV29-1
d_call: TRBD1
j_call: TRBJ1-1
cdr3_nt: TGCAGCGTTGAAGCGAGGGGGCGCGGCACTGAAGCTTTCTTT
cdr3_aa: CSVEARGRGTEAFF

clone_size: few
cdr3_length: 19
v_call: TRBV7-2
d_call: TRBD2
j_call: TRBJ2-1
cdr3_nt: TGTGCCAGCAGCTTACGTCCCCCGGTACCGGGAGGGGCCTACAATGAGCAGTTCTTC
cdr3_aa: CASSLRPPVPGGAYNEQFF

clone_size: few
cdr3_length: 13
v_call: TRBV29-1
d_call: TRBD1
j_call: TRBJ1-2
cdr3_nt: TGCAGCGTTGAACAGGGGGTGTACTATGGCTACACCTTC
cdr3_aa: CSVEQGVYYGYTF

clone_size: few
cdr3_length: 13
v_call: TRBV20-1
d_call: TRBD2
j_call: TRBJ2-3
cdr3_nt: TGCAGTGCTAGACTAGCGGGCACAGATACGCAGTATTTT
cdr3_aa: CSARLAGTDTQYF

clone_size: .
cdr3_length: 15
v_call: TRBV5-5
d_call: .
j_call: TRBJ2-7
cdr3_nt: TGTGCCAGCAGCCCCGACAGGGGAGGGTCCTACGAGCAGTACTTC
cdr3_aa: CASSPDRGGSYEQYF

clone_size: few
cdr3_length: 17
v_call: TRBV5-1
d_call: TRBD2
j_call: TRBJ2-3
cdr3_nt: TGCGCCAGCAGCCTACGGACTAGCGGGAATCCTGGTGATATGCAGTATTTT
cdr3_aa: CASSLRTSGNPGDMQYF

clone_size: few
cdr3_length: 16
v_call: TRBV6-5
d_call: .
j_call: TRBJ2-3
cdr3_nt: TGTGCCAGCAGTTATTCTGTAGTGAGGAGCACAGATACGCAGTATTTT
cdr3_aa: CASSYSVVRSTDTQYF

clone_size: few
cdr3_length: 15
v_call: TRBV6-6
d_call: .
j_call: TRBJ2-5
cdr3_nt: TGTGCCAGCCATCGCCATGAGCGGAAACAAGAGACCCAGTACTTC
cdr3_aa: CASHRHERKQETQYF

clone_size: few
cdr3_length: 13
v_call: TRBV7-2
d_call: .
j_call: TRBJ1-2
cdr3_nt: TGTGCCAGCAGCTTTCCGCAAAATTATGGCTACACCTTC
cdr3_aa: CASSFPQNYGYTF

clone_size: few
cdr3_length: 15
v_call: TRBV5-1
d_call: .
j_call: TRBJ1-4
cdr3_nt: TGCGCCAGTAGCTTGTATCCGGGGGTGGGAGAAAAACTGTTTTTT
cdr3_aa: CASSLYPGVGEKLFF

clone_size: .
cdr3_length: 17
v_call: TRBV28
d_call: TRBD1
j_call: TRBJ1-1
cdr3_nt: TGTGCCAGCAAGAACCCGGGACAGGGGAGGGGAAACACTGAAGCTTTCTTT
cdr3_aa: CASKNPGQGRGNTEAFF

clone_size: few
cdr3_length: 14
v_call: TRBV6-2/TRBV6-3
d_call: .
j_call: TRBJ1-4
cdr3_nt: TGTGCCAGCAGCCATTCGGGACTCCCCGAGGGACTGTTTTTT
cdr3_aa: CASSHSGLPEGLFF

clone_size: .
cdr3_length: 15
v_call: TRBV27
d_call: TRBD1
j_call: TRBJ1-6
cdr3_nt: TGTGCCAGCAGTTTATACGGCAGGGGGGTGCCACCCCTCCACTTT
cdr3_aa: CASSLYGRGVPPLHF

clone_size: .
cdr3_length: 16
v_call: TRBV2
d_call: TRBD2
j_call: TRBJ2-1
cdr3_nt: TGTGCCAGCAGTCAAATTAGCGGGAGGGCCGGCAATGAGCAGTTCTTC
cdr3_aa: CASSQISGRAGNEQFF

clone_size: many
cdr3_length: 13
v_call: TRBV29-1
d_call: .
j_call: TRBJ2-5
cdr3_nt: TGCAGCGTTGCCCCGGGGGCACAAGAGACCCAGTACTTC
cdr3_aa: CSVAPGAQETQYF

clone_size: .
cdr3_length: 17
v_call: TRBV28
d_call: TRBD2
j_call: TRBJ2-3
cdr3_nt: TGTGCCAGCAGTTCCTCGTTATCCGGCGGGGGGGCAGATACGCAGTATTTT
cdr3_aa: CASSSSLSGGGADTQYF

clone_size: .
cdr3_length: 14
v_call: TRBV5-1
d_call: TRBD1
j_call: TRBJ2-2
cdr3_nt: TGCGCCAGCAGCAGCCGGACAGGGACCGGGGAGCTGTTTTTT
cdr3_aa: CASSSRTGTGELFF

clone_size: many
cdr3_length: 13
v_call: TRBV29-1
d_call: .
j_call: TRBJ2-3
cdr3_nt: TGCAGCGTTGGTGAAGGGGCGACAGATACGCAGTATTTT
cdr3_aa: CSVGEGATDTQYF

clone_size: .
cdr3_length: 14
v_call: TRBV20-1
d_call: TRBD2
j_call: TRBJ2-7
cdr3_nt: TGCAGTCCGCGGGCGGGAGAGTTTTCCTACGAGCAGTACTTC
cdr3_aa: CSPRAGEFSYEQYF

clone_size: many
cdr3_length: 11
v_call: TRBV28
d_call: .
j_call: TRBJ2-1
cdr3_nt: TGTGCCAGCAGTTTTCTGGGTGAGCAGTTCTTC
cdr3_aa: CASSFLGEQFF

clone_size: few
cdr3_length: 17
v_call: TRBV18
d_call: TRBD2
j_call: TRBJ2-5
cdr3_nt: TGTGCCAGCTCACCAAGTACAAAAGGGACTAGCGAAGAGACCCAGTACTTC
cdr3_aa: CASSPSTKGTSEETQYF

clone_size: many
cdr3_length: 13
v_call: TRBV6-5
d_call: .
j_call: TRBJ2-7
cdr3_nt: TGTGCCAGCACTCCCAGGGACGGAAACGAGCAGTACTTC
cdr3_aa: CASTPRDGNEQYF

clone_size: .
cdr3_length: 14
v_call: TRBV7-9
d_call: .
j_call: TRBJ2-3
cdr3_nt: TGTGCCGGCAGCATCGGCCAGGGGCTCGATACGCAGTATTTT
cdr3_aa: CAGSIGQGLDTQYF

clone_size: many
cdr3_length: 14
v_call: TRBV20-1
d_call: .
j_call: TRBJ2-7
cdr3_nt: TGCAGTGCCTTATCCTTCAGAAACTCCTACGAGCAGTACTTC
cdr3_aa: CSALSFRNSYEQYF

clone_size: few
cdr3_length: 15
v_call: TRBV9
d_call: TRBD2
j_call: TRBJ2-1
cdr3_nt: TGTGCCAGCTCCGCGGACGGGGGGGCCAACAATGAGCAGTTCTTC
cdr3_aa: CASSADGGANNEQFF

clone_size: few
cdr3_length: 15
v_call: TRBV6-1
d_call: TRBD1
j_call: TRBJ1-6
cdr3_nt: TGTGCCAGCAAGGGAGTGGACAGGGGAAATTCACCCCTCCACTTT
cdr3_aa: CASKGVDRGNSPLHF

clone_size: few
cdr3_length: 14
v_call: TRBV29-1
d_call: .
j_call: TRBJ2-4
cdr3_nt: TGCAGCGTAGACGTACTGGGGGCGGCGGACATTCAGTACTTC
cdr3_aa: CSVDVLGAADIQYF

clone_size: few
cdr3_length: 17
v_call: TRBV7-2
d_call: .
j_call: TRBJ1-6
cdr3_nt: TGTGCCAGCAGCCGACGGTTAGATGTTCTGTATAATTCACCCCTCCACTTT
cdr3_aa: CASSRRLDVLYNSPLHF

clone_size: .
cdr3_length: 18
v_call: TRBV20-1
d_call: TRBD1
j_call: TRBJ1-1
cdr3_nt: TGCAGTGCCCAGGTCCCGGGACAGGGTCTACGGGGAAACACTGAAGCTTTCTTT
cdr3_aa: CSAQVPGQGLRGNTEAFF

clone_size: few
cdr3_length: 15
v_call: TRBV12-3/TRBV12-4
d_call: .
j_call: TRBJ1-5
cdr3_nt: TGTGCCAGCAGTCCCGGGTTCGGGGCGCCTCAGCCCCAGCATTTT
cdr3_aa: CASSPGFGAPQPQHF

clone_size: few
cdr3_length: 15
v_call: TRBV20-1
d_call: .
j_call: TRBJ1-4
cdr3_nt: TGCAGTGCCGTGGGGGGGGCGGCAACTAATGAAAAACTGTTTTTT
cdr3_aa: CSAVGGAATNEKLFF

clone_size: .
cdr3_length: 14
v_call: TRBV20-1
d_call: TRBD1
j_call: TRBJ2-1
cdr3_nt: TGCAGTGCAAAAACGGGACAGGGGATCAATGAGCAGTTCTTC
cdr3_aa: CSAKTGQGINEQFF

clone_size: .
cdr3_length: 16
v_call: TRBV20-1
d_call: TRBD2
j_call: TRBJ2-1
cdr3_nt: TGCAGTGCTAGACCCTATAGCGGGAGGGCCCTCAATGAGCAGTTCTTC
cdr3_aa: CSARPYSGRALNEQFF

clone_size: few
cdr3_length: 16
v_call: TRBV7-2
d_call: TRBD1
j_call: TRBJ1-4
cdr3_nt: TGTGCCGGCAGCCTTAGCCCAGGGGGCACTAATGAAAAACTGTTTTTT
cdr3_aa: CAGSLSPGGTNEKLFF

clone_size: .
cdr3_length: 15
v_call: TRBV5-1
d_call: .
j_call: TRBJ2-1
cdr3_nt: TGCGCCAGCAGCTCCCAGGGGGGGGAGGCGGTAGAGCAGTTCTTC
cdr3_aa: CASSSQGGEAVEQFF

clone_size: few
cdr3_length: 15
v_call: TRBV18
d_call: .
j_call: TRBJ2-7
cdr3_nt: TGTGCCAGCTCACCACCGGCGGGGAGCTCCTACGAGCAGTACTTC
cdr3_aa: CASSPPAGSSYEQYF